Listed here is a single T cell receptor beta chain. Its antigen is currently unknown. This specimen belongs to a study of Graves' ophthalmopathy and Graves' hyperthyroidism. Notes on the study in general: Thyroid clonotypes that were expanded above 0.001 frequency mostly also appeared in blood.

Germline trimming cut 6 bases from V and 1 base from J; bases unmatched to any gene: 8. The CDR3 covers 15 residues. Germline values: CDR1 LNHNV, CDR2 YYDKDF (reference sequence). As the template, RNA transcripts were used to amplify TCR beta CDR3 regions. First-round RT-PCR employed HTBI primers, with a second-round multiplex PCR after it. One entry per CDR3 protein results from TCRdb running MiXCR on the multiplex PCR reads. The sample holds approximately 1.2 million distinct CDR3 sequences, about 38% seen once. The sample taken for sequencing was peripheral blood or thyroid tissue (not recorded which). This receptor was taken from an adult man with Graves' hyperthyroidism. The chain links TRBV15 to TRBJ1-1; 7 bases match TRBD1. CDR3 loop: CATRQDRDRNTEAFF. For the CDR3, the DNA is TGTGCCACCAGACAAGACCGGGACAGGAACACTGAAGCTTTCTTT. The full variable domain, with the rest looked up from reference TRBV15 and TRBJ1-1, is DAMVIQNPRYQVTQFGKPVTLSCSQTLNHNVMYWYQQKSSQAPKLLFHYYDKDFNNEADTPDNFQSRRPNTSFCFLDIRSPGLGDTAMYLCATRQDRDRNTEAFFGQGTRLTVV.